One and the same sample provided the 16 T cell receptor beta chains below, sequenced in a study of patients and donors after allogeneic stem cell transplantation. TCRdb fed the RT-PCR reads into MiXCR, producing one record per CDR3 protein. The sample lists about 230,000 distinct CDR3 sequences, roughly 15% occurring once. The sequenced material came from blood, either unsorted or a sorted T cell fraction (not recorded which). All receptors derive from a human donor who was either an allogeneic HSCT recipient or a stem cell or donor lymphocyte infusion donor (not recorded which). It is not recorded whose cells these are; they may come from a transplant donor.

The chain uses TRBV5-4 and TRBJ1-1; a weak D match, TRBD1 (5 bases). The CDR3 covers 14 residues. V was shortened by 4 bases and J by 11 bases, with 21 bases between the two germline ends. Germline V gene data show CDR1 as SGHNT and CDR2 as YYREEE (reference sequence). CDR3 sequence reads: CASSREGRLSMAFF. CDR3 nucleotides: TGTGCCAGCAGCAGGGAGGGACGGCTAAGTATGGCTTTCTTT.

The V gene is TRBV18, the J gene TRBJ2-1; 10 positions agree with TRBD1. This CDR3 contains 15 residues. Trimming cost V 4 bases and J 4 bases; bases outside gene matches: 4. The V gene's germline CDR1 is KGHSH and CDR2 LQKENI. The CDR3 loop reads CASSRGTGVYNEQFF. The CDR3 nucleotides read TGTGCCAGCTCACGAGGGACAGGGGTATACAATGAGCAGTTCTTC.

This clonotype was seen at least ten times. The chain is built from TRBV15 and TRBJ2-1; 9 nucleotides line up with TRBD2. The V and J ends lost 8 bases and 0 bases, in that order; junction bases with no gene match: 8. This CDR3 is built from 16 residues. Germline values: CDR1 LNHNV, CDR2 YYDKDF (reference sequence). CDR3 amino acids: CATRPLAGLSYNEQFF. The CDR3 DNA follows: TGTGCCACCCGTCCCCTAGCGGGGCTCTCCTACAATGAGCAGTTCTTC.

V usage is TRBV11-2 and J usage is TRBJ1-1; D may be TRBD1 (5 bases). The germline V and J ends were trimmed by 4 bases and 7 bases, with 19 bases remaining between them. The CDR3 spans 15 residues. Germline V gene data show CDR1 as SGHAT and CDR2 as FQNNGV. CDR3 amino acids: CASSSSPRQGNEAFF. As DNA, the CDR3 is TGTGCCAGCAGCTCGAGTCCCCGGCAGGGAAATGAAGCTTTCTTT.

V and J are TRBV6-2 or TRBV6-3 and TRBJ2-3, with 7 bases aligning to TRBD2. V lost 4 bases, J lost 0 bases, and 13 bases stayed unmatched. There are 18 residues in the CDR3. Germline CDR1 is MNHEY and CDR2 is SVGEGT. The CDR3 spells CASSSLAGDFVSTDTQYF. DNA of the CDR3: TGTGCCAGCAGTTCTCTGGCGGGAGATTTCGTTAGCACAGATACGCAGTATTTT.

The V and J genes are TRBV18 and TRBJ1-2; D is uncertain. CDR3 length: 14 residues. Germline-derived CDR1 and CDR2 are KGHSH and LQKENI. Deletions cut 0 bases from V and 7 bases from J, with 12 bases between. CDR3 DNA sequence: TGTGCCAGCTCACCACCGATCTCAAATCCTGGCTACACCTTC. Translated: CASSPPISNPGYTF.

This rearrangement joins TRBV7-8 to TRBJ2-2, with D unclear. Germline CDR1 and CDR2: SGHVS and FQNEAQ. The V gene lost 1 base and the J gene lost 4 bases, with 7 bases spanning the gap. The CDR3 sequence is 14 residues long. Here the CDR3 DNA reads TGTGCCAGCAGCTTAGTCCGGATCACCGGGGAGCTGTTTTTT. It specifies CASSLVRITGELFF.

This chain joins TRBV30 and TRBJ1-1, with D possibly being TRBD1 (5 bases). Per the germline V gene, CDR1 is GTSNPN and CDR2 is SVGIG (reference sequence). V was pared by 3 bases and J by 1 base, with 6 bases between. The CDR3 runs 12 residues. The CDR3 DNA follows: TGTGCCTGGAGCGGACAGAACACTGAAGCTTTCTTT. It codes for CAWSGQNTEAFF.

The gene calls are TRBV4-1 and TRBJ1-6; possibly TRBD1 for D (6 bases). V was trimmed by 3 bases and J by 8 bases, leaving 14 bases between them. The CDR3 extends over 15 amino acids. Germline CDR1 is MGHRA and CDR2 is YSYEKL. The CDR3 region has the DNA TGCGCCAGCAGCCATATCCGGGACAATGATTCACCCCTCCACTTT. Translation: CASSHIRDNDSPLHF.

V gene TRBV5-6 combines with J gene TRBJ2-2; D possibly corresponds to TRBD1 (5 bases). The CDR3 has 14 amino acids. The germline V gene encodes CDR1 SGHDT and CDR2 YYEEEE. V lost 3 bases, J lost 4 bases, and 10 bases lay in between. This chain's CDR3 is CASSSLTVTGELFF. In DNA form, the CDR3 reads TGTGCCAGCAGCTCTTTGACAGTCACCGGGGAGCTGTTTTTT.

This clonotype has a count of ten or more. The J gene is TRBJ2-2, the V gene TRBV7-6; 12 nucleotides agree with TRBD1. V lost 5 bases and J lost 7; bases outside the gene matches: 14. In germline, CDR1 is SGHVS, CDR2 FNYEAQ. The CDR3 sequence is 18 residues long. Here the CDR3 reads CASSPLYRDRGPSGELFF. CDR3 DNA sequence: TGTGCCAGCAGCCCCCTCTACCGGGACAGGGGGCCAAGCGGGGAGCTGTTTTTT. The entire variable domain, with the rest obtained from reference TRBV7-6 and TRBJ2-2, is as follows: GAGVSQSPRYKVTKRGQDVALRCDPISGHVSLYWYRQALGQGPEFLTYFNYEAQQDKSGLPNDRFSAERPEGSISTLTIQRTEQRDSAMYRCASSPLYRDRGPSGELFFGEGSRLTVL.

V and J are TRBV6-2 or TRBV6-3 and TRBJ1-1, with 10 bases identical to TRBD1. Germline assignment: CDR1 MNHEY and CDR2 SVGEGT. The CDR3 runs 15 residues. J gave up 0 bases and V 4 bases, and 2 bases lay outside the gene matches. CDR3 residues: CASSWGTGVNTEAFF. Here the CDR3 DNA reads TGTGCCAGCAGTTGGGGGACAGGGGTGAACACTGAAGCTTTCTTT.

The sample holds many counts of this clonotype. The rearrangement joins TRBV10-3 to TRBJ1-5, with a tentative D call TRBD1 (5 bases). Germline V lookup: CDR1 ENHRY, CDR2 SYGVKD. CDR3 length equals 15 residues. Trimming took 10 bases from V and 4 from J, leaving 20 bases between them. In DNA form, the CDR3 reads TGTGCCACCGCCACGGACAATGCGGTGAATCAGCCCCAGCATTTT. Translating gives CATATDNAVNQPQHF.

In this sample, this clonotype turned up a few times. The rearrangement uses TRBV20-1 and TRBJ2-5, with 15 bases fitting TRBD2. The junction had 4 bases not matched to a gene; V was cut back by 0 bases and J by 2 bases. CDR1 is DFQATT, CDR2 SNEGSKA, per germline (reference sequence). There are 17 residues in the CDR3. The CDR3 spells CSAREWTSGRGQETQYF. The DNA for the CDR3 is TGCAGTGCTAGAGAATGGACTAGCGGGAGGGGTCAAGAGACCCAGTACTTC.

This clonotype has more than one count but fewer than ten. One junction end disagrees with the germline gene, perhaps due to a read error. This chain uses TRBV7-7 with TRBJ2-5; the match to TRBD2 covers 8 bases. From germline, CDR1 is SSHAT and CDR2 FNYEAQ (reference sequence). The CDR3 has 15 amino acids. CDR3 region: CASSLAGQGPETQYF. CDR3 sequence (DNA): TGTGCTAGCAGCTTAGCGGGACAAGGGCCAGAGACCCAGTACTTC. Full variable domain (missing parts from reference TRBV7-7 and TRBJ2-5): GAGVSQSPRYKVTKRGQDVTLRCDPISSHATLYWYQQALGQGPEFLTYFNYEAQPDKSGLPSDRFSAERPEGSISTLTIQRTEQRDSAMYRCASSLAGQGPETQYFGPGTRLLVL.

This clonotype was detected a few times. V is TRBV6-1 and J is TRBJ1-5; possibly TRBD1 for D (6 bases). Trimming cost V 3 bases and J 7 bases, with 16 bases left between them. CDR3 length: 15 amino acids. CDR1 and CDR2 (germline): MNHNS, SASEGT. The CDR3 nucleotides read TGTGCCAGCAGTGACGATACGAGGGGGGGCCAGCCCCAGCATTTT. Its translation: CASSDDTRGGQPQHF.